This T cell receptor (beta chain) is drawn from a study of human T cells and chemical hapten exposure. In the study overall: Researchers reported sensitizing a 2 cm by 2 cm upper inner arm skin site with 2% DPC.

V lost 7 bases and J lost 6; bases outside the gene matches: 7. This CDR3 spans 12 amino acids. CDR1 is DFQATT, CDR2 SNEGSKA, per germline (reference sequence). This clonotype was recorded a few times. The antigen is not known. Overall study results and limits: With patch test score, the counts of PT1 expanded TCRs showed a positive correlation. Compared with pre-sensitization or healthy control sets, expanded TCRs clustered more.

Time point in this sample: pre-sensitization, week 0. Treatment in this sample: therapeutic diphenylcyclopropenone sensitization with weekly scalp DPC. Unique molecular identifiers were affixed to discrete cDNA molecules within the library. Using its own MiXCR run on the RACE reads, TCRdb lists one record per CDR3 protein. The sample contains roughly 51,000 distinct CDR3 sequences, approximately 10% of which appear only once. The TCR comes from a man aged 40-49 years with alopecia areata. Some clones in this sample may be carry-over from other donors' samples. Here the sequenced sample was whole blood, taken in connection with sensitization to the hapten diphenylcyclopropenone (DPC). The chain links TRBV20-1 to TRBJ2-3, with 7 bases lining up with TRBD2. CDR3 residues: CSGDYAADTQYF. The CDR3 coding sequence is TGCAGTGGGGACTACGCCGCTGATACGCAGTATTTT.